Shown below are 21 T cell receptor beta chains from a single sample sequenced in a study of blood T cells in healthy people across ages. The use of a sample-barcoded 5' primer and a J-beta primer mix characterized a second PCR of 7 to 11 cycles. One entry per CDR3 protein, called by TCRdb with MiXCR from the 5' RACE reads. The repertoire holds roughly 1.7 million distinct CDR3 sequences, roughly 30% seen once, with roughly 12% in the top ten. The material sequenced was blood. The receptors were sampled from a woman in her thirties in good health.

This clonotype has more than one count but fewer than ten. The chain links TRBV15 to TRBJ1-5, with D maybe TRBD1 (5 bases). There are 15 residues in the CDR3. Trimming pared 0 bases from V and 7 bases from J, leaving 13 bases between. Germline-derived CDR1 and CDR2 are LNHNV and YYDKDF (reference sequence). The DNA of the CDR3 is TGTGCCACCAGCAGAGATGCAGGGTGGAGACAGCCCCAGCATTTT. This codes for CATSRDAGWRQPQHF.

This clonotype was counted ten times or more. This rearrangement joins TRBV15 to TRBJ1-2; D may be TRBD1 (6 bases). The germline gives CDR1 LNHNV, CDR2 YYDKDF (reference sequence). V shed 4 bases and J shed 4 bases, with 7 bases lying between them. The CDR3 is made up of 12 amino acids. CDR3 loop: CATSKDSYGYTF. The CDR3 coding sequence is TGTGCCACCAGCAAGGACAGCTATGGCTACACCTTC.

J is TRBJ2-3 and V is TRBV15, with 12 bases fitting TRBD2. The CDR3 is 16 amino acids. Looked up from germline, CDR1 is LNHNV and CDR2 is YYDKDF (reference sequence). J lost 8 bases, V lost 4 bases, and 10 bases had no gene match. CDR3 DNA: TGTGCCACCAGCACCTCCCTAGCGGGGGGGCACGCTACGCAGTATTTT. Translated, it gives CATSTSLAGGHATQYF.

This clonotype was seen more than once but under ten times. The gene calls are TRBV28 and TRBJ2-1; TRBD2 matches at 7 bases. Per the germline V gene, CDR1 is MDHEN and CDR2 is SYDVKM. The CDR3 has 15 residues. V lost 3 bases and J lost 4; bases outside the gene matches: 6. The CDR3 spells CASSLGGDIYNEQFF. CDR3 bases: TGTGCCAGCAGTTTGGGGGGGGATATATACAATGAGCAGTTCTTC.

This clonotype was recorded many times. V usage is TRBV7-9 and J usage is TRBJ2-1, with 10 bases identical to TRBD2. The junction had 12 bases not matched to a gene; V was cut back by 5 bases and J by 8 bases. The CDR3 runs to 16 residues. Looked up from germline, CDR1 is SEHNR and CDR2 is FQNEAQ (reference sequence). The DNA for the CDR3 is TGTGCCAGCAGCCCGTCTAGCGGGGGCTCGTTTGATGAGCAGTTCTTC. This gives the protein CASSPSSGGSFDEQFF.

This clonotype showed up just a few times. The rearrangement links TRBV9 to TRBJ2-3, with 8 positions matching TRBD2. Germline V lookup: CDR1 SGDLS, CDR2 YYNGEE. This CDR3 has 16 residues. V lost 0 bases, J lost 2 bases, and 5 bases stayed unmatched. CDR3 sequence reads: CASSVGGGGNTDTQYF. In DNA form, the CDR3 reads TGTGCCAGCAGCGTAGGAGGCGGGGGGAACACAGATACGCAGTATTTT. Full variable domain (missing parts from reference TRBV9 and TRBJ2-3): DSGVTQTPKHLITATGQRVTLRCSPRSGDLSVYWYQQSLDQGLQFLIQYYNGEERAKGNILERFSAQQFPDLHSELNLSSLELGDSALYFCASSVGGGGNTDTQYFGPGTRLTVL.

The rearrangement links TRBV6-4 to TRBJ2-2, with 14 bases that match TRBD2. Trimming took 6 bases from V and 0 from J; bases not matched to a gene: 6. Germline-derived CDR1 and CDR2 are MRHNA and SNTAGT. The CDR3 sequence is 18 residues long. DNA of the CDR3: TGTGCCAGCAGCCCCGGGACTAGCGGGGGAACGAACACCGGGGAGCTGTTTTTT. It is translated as CASSPGTSGGTNTGELFF.

The chain couples TRBV12-3 or TRBV12-4 to TRBJ1-5; D is ambiguous. Trimming pared 6 bases from V and 4 bases from J, leaving 16 bases between. This CDR3 region has 15 residues. The CDR3 DNA sequence: TGTGCCAGCAGCTTATACCAGCAACTTAATCAGCCCCAGCATTTT. The encoded protein is CASSLYQQLNQPQHF.

CDR3: CASSHGQGVTDTQYF. The DNA of the CDR3 is TGTGCCAGCAGCCACGGACAGGGAGTGACAGATACGCAGTATTTT. The chain is built from TRBV7-6 and TRBJ2-3; 8 positions match TRBD1. This CDR3 is built from 15 residues. J was trimmed by 3 bases and V by 5 bases; bases with no gene match: 7. The germline CDR1 and CDR2 sequences are SGHVS and FNYEAQ.

The gene calls are TRBV2 and TRBJ1-2, with a tentative D call TRBD1 (5 bases). Trimming pared 7 bases from V and 8 bases from J, leaving 17 bases between. There are 13 residues in the CDR3. The germline CDR1 and CDR2 sequences are SNHLY and FYNNEI. This CDR3 is CASTMGLNAGYTF. The DNA for the CDR3 is TGTGCCAGCACCATGGGACTTAATGCGGGCTACACCTTC. Full variable domain (remainder filled in from reference TRBV2 and TRBJ1-2): EPEVTQTPSHQVTQMGQEVILRCVPISNHLYFYWYRQILGQKVEFLVSFYNNEISEKSEIFDDQFSVERPDGSNFTLKIRSTKLEDSAMYFCASTMGLNAGYTFGSGTRLTVV.

The V gene is TRBV7-3, the J gene TRBJ2-1; 8 nucleotides match TRBD2. V shed 4 bases, J shed 7 bases, and the junction held 9 bases outside the gene matches. Germline loops: CDR1 SGHTA, CDR2 FQGTGA. CDR3 length: 15 residues. This chain's CDR3 is CASSSNPGTRNEQFF. In nucleotides, the CDR3 is TGTGCCAGCAGCTCGAATCCCGGGACTAGAAATGAGCAGTTCTTC.

The rearrangement joins TRBV9 to TRBJ1-2; D is perhaps TRBD1 (5 bases). The germline CDR1 and CDR2 sequences are SGDLS and YYNGEE. The CDR3 extends over 13 amino acids. V shed 3 bases and J shed 7 bases, with 13 bases lying between them. The CDR3, as DNA: TGTGCCAGCAGCGCTATACGGGACCTTGGCTACACCTTC. Its translation is CASSAIRDLGYTF. The variable domain in full, completed from reference TRBV9 and TRBJ1-2, reads DSGVTQTPKHLITATGQRVTLRCSPRSGDLSVYWYQQSLDQGLQFLIQYYNGEERAKGNILERFSAQQFPDLHSELNLSSLELGDSALYFCASSAIRDLGYTFGSGTRLTVV.

The CDR3: CSVVGDTSYNEQFF. The CDR3 DNA is TGCAGCGTTGTAGGGGACACCAGCTACAATGAGCAGTTCTTC. The chain is built from TRBV29-1 and TRBJ2-1; a possible D gene is TRBD1 (6 bases). The germline CDR1 and CDR2 sequences are SQVTM and ANQGSEA. CDR3 length equals 14 residues. V was pared by 4 bases and J by 3 bases, with 13 bases between.

About this clonotype: The germline gene is not matched at one end of the junction; a read error may be the cause. The rearrangement joins TRBV6-1 to TRBJ2-1; 9 nucleotides match TRBD2. CDR1 and CDR2 (germline): MNHNS, SASEGT. This CDR3 has 15 residues. The CDR3 DNA sequence: TGCGCCAGCAGTTCGGCGGGGGGGGACTACAATGAGCAGTTCTTC. Translation gives CASSSAGGDYNEQFF.

This chain links TRBV7-2 with TRBJ2-7; the match to TRBD2 covers 9 bases. Germline lookup yields CDR1 SGHTA and CDR2 FQGNSA. The CDR3 spans 16 residues. J lost 2 bases, V lost 7 bases, and 12 bases had no gene match. The CDR3 bases are TGTGCCAGCACCTCTCCACGGCGGGAGGGTACCTACGAGCAGTACTTC. Encoded protein: CASTSPRREGTYEQYF.

This clonotype showed up just a few times. The V call is TRBV20-1, the J call TRBJ2-7; no firm D call. Trimming removed 3 bases from V and 4 bases from J, with 10 bases in between. Germline CDR1 DFQATT, CDR2 SNEGSKA (reference sequence). The CDR3 runs 12 residues. The CDR3 region is CSASRTAYEQYF. CDR3 nucleotides: TGCAGTGCTAGCCGAACAGCATACGAGCAGTACTTC.

The chain combines TRBV27 with TRBJ2-5; D is possibly TRBD1 or TRBD2 (5 bases each). The germline V gene encodes CDR1 MNHEY and CDR2 SMNVEV (reference sequence). There are 17 residues in the CDR3. Trimming removed 0 bases from V and 11 bases from J, with 25 bases in between. CDR3 bases: TGTGCCAGCAGTTTATCGACTCCCATAGAGGGGATGAGGGAGCAGTACTTC. Its protein product is CASSLSTPIEGMREQYF.

This chain connects TRBV5-1 to TRBJ2-3; 8 nucleotides line up with TRBD2. Germline CDR1 is SGHRS and CDR2 is YFSETQ. V gave up 2 bases and J gave up 4 bases; unmatched junction bases: 6. The CDR3 runs to 15 residues. CDR3 protein: CASSFERETADTQYF. The CDR3 nucleotides read TGCGCCAGCAGCTTCGAGCGGGAGACCGCAGATACGCAGTATTTT.

This chain connects TRBV28 to TRBJ2-7; no clear D gene. Trimming pared 3 bases from V and 0 bases from J, leaving 9 bases between. The CDR3 totals 14 residues. Germline V gives CDR1 MDHEN, CDR2 SYDVKM. The CDR3 DNA reads as TGTGCCAGCAGTTTTGTCGGTGACTCCTACGAGCAGTACTTC. Amino acids: CASSFVGDSYEQYF.

The chain recombines TRBV11-2 with TRBJ2-7; TRBD2 matches 10 bases. V was pared by 2 bases and J by 3 bases, with 4 bases of the junction left unmatched. The CDR3 is made up of 15 amino acids. Germline V gene lookup returns CDR1 SGHAT and CDR2 FQNNGV. The chain's CDR3 is CASSLNLAGDYEQYF. CDR3 nucleotide sequence: TGTGCCAGCAGCTTAAATCTAGCGGGGGACTACGAGCAGTACTTC.

The CDR3 spells CATSDPLAVHYNEQFF. The CDR3 DNA reads as TGTGCCACCAGTGACCCCCTAGCGGTACACTACAATGAGCAGTTCTTC. V is TRBV24-1 and J is TRBJ2-1; 7 bases agree with TRBD2. V was clipped by 4 bases and J by 3 bases; unmatched bases: 8. This CDR3 has 16 residues. Germline lookup yields CDR1 KGHDR and CDR2 SFDVKD.